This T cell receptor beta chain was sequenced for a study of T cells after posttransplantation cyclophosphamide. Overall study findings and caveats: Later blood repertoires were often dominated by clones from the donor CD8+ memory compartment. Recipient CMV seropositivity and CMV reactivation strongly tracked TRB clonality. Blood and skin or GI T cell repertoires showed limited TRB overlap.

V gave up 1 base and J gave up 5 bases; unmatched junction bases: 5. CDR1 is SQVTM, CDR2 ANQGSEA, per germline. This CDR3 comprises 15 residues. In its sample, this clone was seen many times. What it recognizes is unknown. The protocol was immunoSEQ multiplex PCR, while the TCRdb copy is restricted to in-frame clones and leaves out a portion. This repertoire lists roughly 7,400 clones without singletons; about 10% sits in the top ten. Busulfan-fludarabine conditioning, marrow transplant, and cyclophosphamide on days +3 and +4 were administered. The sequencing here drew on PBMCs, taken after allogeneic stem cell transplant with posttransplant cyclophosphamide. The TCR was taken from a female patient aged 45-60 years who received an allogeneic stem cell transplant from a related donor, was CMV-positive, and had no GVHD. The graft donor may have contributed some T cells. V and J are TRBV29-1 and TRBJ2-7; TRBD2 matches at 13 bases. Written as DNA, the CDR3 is TGCAGCGTTGAAGGTAGGACTAGCGGGAGACACGAGCAGTACTTC. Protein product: CSVEGRTSGRHEQYF.